This passage covers 9 T cell receptor beta chains from one sample sequenced in a study of T cells in Graves' hyperthyroidism and ophthalmopathy. Using RNA transcripts as the source, TCR beta CDR3 regions were amplified. RT-PCR in the first round (using the HTBI primer set) targeted the TCR CDR3. TCRdb re-derived calls from the multiplex PCR reads in MiXCR, one entry per CDR3 protein. This table has under 750,000 distinct CDR3 sequences, around a sixth appearing once. Sequencing was performed on blood. These receptors all come from a woman aged 45-59 years with Graves' hyperthyroidism that later progressed to Graves' ophthalmopathy.

V and J are TRBV5-1 and TRBJ2-1, with TRBD2 matching 11 bases. This CDR3 is 15 amino acids long. Trimming took 5 bases from V and 5 from J; bases not matched to a gene: 6. CDR1 is SGHRS, CDR2 YFSETQ, per germline. The DNA of the CDR3 is TGCGCCAGCAGACAGGGGACTAGCGGACACAATGAGCAGTTCTTC. Translated, it gives CASRQGTSGHNEQFF.

This clonotype was detected many times. This chain links TRBV6-1 with TRBJ1-2; D might be TRBD1 (5 bases). Germline V CDR1 and CDR2: MNHNS, SASEGT. V gave up 3 bases and J gave up 2 bases, with 13 bases separating them. There are 15 residues in the CDR3. CDR3 nucleotide sequence: TGTGCCAGCAGTGAGAGTGTGGGACTGAACTATGGCTACACCTTC. Amino acid sequence: CASSESVGLNYGYTF.

This clonotype was recorded a few times. The rearrangement uses TRBV24-1 and TRBJ2-3; D ambiguous. CDR1 is KGHDR and CDR2 is SFDVKD in the germline V gene. The CDR3 is 14 residues long. V lost 5 bases and J lost 1, with 9 bases in between. CDR3 coding DNA: TGTGCCACCAGTGCCCCGGACGGCACAGATACGCAGTATTTT. It yields the protein CATSAPDGTDTQYF.

As regards this clonotype: A read error may be the cause here, since a much bigger clone is one base away. The CDR3, as DNA: TGTGCCAGCGGGGGACAGGGGTTGGGGGGAAAACTGTTTTTT. Protein sequence: CASGGQGLGGKLFF. V and J are TRBV2 and TRBJ1-4, with 10 bases fitting TRBD1. Germline CDR1 SNHLY, CDR2 FYNNEI. J was trimmed by 10 bases and V by 8 bases; bases with no gene match: 10. CDR3 length equals 14 residues.

This chain connects TRBV4-1 to TRBJ2-3, with 10 bases that match TRBD1. The V gene's germline CDR1 is MGHRA and CDR2 YSYEKL. V lost 2 bases and J lost 3; bases outside the gene matches: 5. This CDR3 spans 16 amino acids. CDR3 coding DNA: TGCGCCAGCAGCCAATCACCGGGACAGGGGACAGATACGCAGTATTTT. It yields the protein CASSQSPGQGTDTQYF.

The CDR3 DNA is TGTGCCAGCAGTTCAACTTGGACAGGCTACACCTTC. Translation: CASSSTWTGYTF. This chain joins TRBV7-8 and TRBJ1-2, with D maybe TRBD1 (5 bases). Germline CDR1 and CDR2: SGHVS and FQNEAQ. CDR3 size: 12 residues. V lost 6 bases and J 8 bases, leaving 13 bases between the germline ends.

V is TRBV20-1 and J is TRBJ1-1; D gene uncertain. This CDR3 is built from 13 residues. The germline gives CDR1 DFQATT, CDR2 SNEGSKA (reference sequence). Trimming shortened V by 1 base and J by 4 bases, and 10 bases separated the two germline ends. Here the CDR3 DNA reads TGCAGTGCTAGAGGCGACGGTCGCACTGAAGCTTTCTTT. It specifies CSARGDGRTEAFF.

This chain uses TRBV3-1 with TRBJ2-4; D is uncertain. The CDR3 contains 14 residues. Per the germline V gene, CDR1 is LGHDT and CDR2 is YNNKEL (reference sequence). V was cut by 2 bases and J by 0 bases, with 5 bases left in between. The CDR3 region is CASSQRLAKNIQYF. DNA for the CDR3: TGTGCCAGCAGCCAAAGATTAGCCAAAAACATTCAGTACTTC. Based on the CDR3 plus reference TRBV3-1 and TRBJ2-4, the full variable domain is DTAVSQTPKYLVTQMGNDKSIKCEQNLGHDTMYWYKQDSKKFLKIMFSYNNKELIINETVPNRFSPKSPDKAHLNLHINSLELGDSAVYFCASSQRLAKNIQYFGAGTRLSVL.

This clonotype was seen ten or more times. This rearrangement joins TRBV11-2 to TRBJ1-2; 9 bases are shared with TRBD1. Germline CDR1 and CDR2: SGHAT and FQNNGV. This CDR3 has 17 residues. V gave up 2 bases and J gave up 2 bases; unmatched junction bases: 9. The CDR3 DNA sequence: TGTGCCAGCAGCTTAAGCCCGGGACAGGGTTCCAACTATGGCTACACCTTC. Encoded protein: CASSLSPGQGSNYGYTF.